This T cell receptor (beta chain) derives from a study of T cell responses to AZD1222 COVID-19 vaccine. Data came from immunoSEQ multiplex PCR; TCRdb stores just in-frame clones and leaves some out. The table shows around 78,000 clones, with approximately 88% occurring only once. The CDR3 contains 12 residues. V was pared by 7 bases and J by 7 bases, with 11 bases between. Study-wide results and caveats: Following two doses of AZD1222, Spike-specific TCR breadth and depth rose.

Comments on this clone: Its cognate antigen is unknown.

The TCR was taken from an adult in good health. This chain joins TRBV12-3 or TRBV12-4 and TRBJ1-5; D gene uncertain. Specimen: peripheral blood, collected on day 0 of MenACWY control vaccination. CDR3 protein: CASTEGRQPQHF. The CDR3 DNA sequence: TGTGCCAGCACCGAAGGGCGGCAGCCCCAGCATTTT.